This T cell receptor beta chain derives from a study of T cell repertoires in cytomegalovirus infection. Points from the study as a whole: HLA-C-restricted CMV clonotypes gave the most frequent clonotype in two of eight donors. Using cumulative public TCR beta family frequency, the authors identified those who carried CMV together with the relevant HLA.

TCRdb passed the reads through MiXCR, listing each CDR3 protein once. Of some 400,000 distinct CDR3 sequences detected, about 33% appear once; the ten largest clones hold roughly an eighth. With regard to this clonotype: What it recognizes is unknown.

Sequencing was done on a sample of PBMCs. This TCR came from a human donor in good health (CMV status not recorded). Some clones in this sample may be carry-over from other donors' samples.

CDR3 amino acids: CASSKYLRDNYGYTF. CDR3 in DNA: TGCGCCAGCAGCAAGTATCTCCGGGACAACTATGGCTACACCTTC. The chain recombines TRBV10-2 with TRBJ1-2; tentative D call: TRBD1 (5 bases). With 6 bases removed from V and 2 bases from J, the gap between germline ends came to 16 bases. Germline V lookup: CDR1 WSHSY, CDR2 SAAADI. This CDR3 region has 15 residues.